This T cell receptor (beta chain) was observed in a study of T cell changes during pregnancy in multiple sclerosis. Assay used: immunoSEQ multiplex PCR; TCRdb lists only in-frame clones, some missing. The table has tens of thousands of clones, over 75% seen once. This CDR3 spans 18 amino acids. Per the germline V gene, CDR1 is SNHLY and CDR2 is FYNNEI. V was pared by 7 bases and J by 5 bases, with 26 bases between. V usage is TRBV2 and J usage is TRBJ1-4, with D perhaps TRBD1 (6 bases). The TCR comes from a female donor with multiple sclerosis, enrolled in a pregnancy study. The specimen was peripheral blood, collected before pregnancy. The CDR3 DNA follows: TGTGCCAGCACTGATCCTGACAGGTTGGGACCATTGAATGAAAAACTGTTTTTT. It encodes CASTDPDRLGPLNEKLFF.